Sequencing of this T cell receptor beta chain was carried out in a study of T cells in Graves' hyperthyroidism and ophthalmopathy. Study-level background: Staff took peripheral blood when the initial diagnosis was made, before any treatment began. General study results and limits: Blood also showed most of the thyroid clonotypes that were expanded above 0.001.

After removal of 5 bases from V and 1 base from J, the junction contained 11 bases not matched to a gene. This CDR3 has 17 amino acids. Germline loops: CDR1 LNHDA, CDR2 SQIVND (reference sequence). This clonotype was seen repeatedly, ten times or more. Its antigen is as yet unknown. Authors of the study amplified TCR beta CDR3 regions from RNA transcripts. TCR CDR3 regions were first amplified by RT-PCR with HTBI primers. TCRdb itself ran the multiplex PCR reads through MiXCR, one entry per CDR3 protein. The sample holds more than 150,000 distinct CDR3 sequences; approximately 15% are singletons and the top ten take under 35%.

This chain uses TRBV19 with TRBJ1-5, with 7 bases lining up with TRBD1. The sequence came from a woman between 50 and 59 years old with Graves' hyperthyroidism. Sequencing was carried out using blood. CDR3 coding DNA: TGTGCCAGTAGTGCAAGAGGGGGCGCTGGGAGCAATCAGCCCCAGCATTTT. Its protein product is CASSARGGAGSNQPQHF. Variable domain in full (rest from reference TRBV19 and TRBJ1-5): DGGITQSPKYLFRKEGQNVTLSCEQNLNHDAMYWYRQDPGQGLRLIYYSQIVNDFQKGDIAEGYSVSREKKESFPLTVTSAQKNPTAFYLCASSARGGAGSNQPQHFGDGTRLSIL.